This TCR beta chain was documented in a study of blood T cell repertoires in COVID-19. Original analysis: Reference gene primer amplification yielded estimated nucleated cell counts. Using immunoSEQ multiplex PCR, the repertoire was profiled, and TCRdb retains in-frame clones only, with some absent. Clonal size and the V and J genes are those of that table, whereas D and trimming came from the DNA. The table shows about 16,000 clones, with approximately 90% occurring only once. J gave up 4 bases and V 2 bases, and 0 bases lay outside the gene matches. The CDR3 has 13 residues. The germline V gene encodes CDR1 LGHDT and CDR2 YNNKEL (reference sequence).

Sample: peripheral blood. This sequence originates from a human donor with active COVID-19. The donor label of this sample is uncertain. The genes are TRBV3-1 (or the pseudogene TRBV3-2) and TRBJ2-3; TRBD2 matches at 7 bases. The CDR3 region is CASSQSGADTQYF. The CDR3, as DNA: TGTGCCAGCAGCCAAAGCGGGGCAGATACGCAGTATTTT.